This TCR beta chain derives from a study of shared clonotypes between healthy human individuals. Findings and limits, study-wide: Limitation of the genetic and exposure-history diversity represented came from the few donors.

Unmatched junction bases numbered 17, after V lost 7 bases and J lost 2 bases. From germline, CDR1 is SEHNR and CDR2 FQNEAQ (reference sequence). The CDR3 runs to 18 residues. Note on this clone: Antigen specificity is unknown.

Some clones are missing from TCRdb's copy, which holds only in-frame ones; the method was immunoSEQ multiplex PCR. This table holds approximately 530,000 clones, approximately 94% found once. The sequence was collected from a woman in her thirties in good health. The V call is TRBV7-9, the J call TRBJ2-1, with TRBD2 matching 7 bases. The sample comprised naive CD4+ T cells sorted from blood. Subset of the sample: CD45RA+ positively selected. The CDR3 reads CASIDSLGGSGTYNEQFF. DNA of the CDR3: TGTGCCAGCATCGATTCACTGGGGGGGAGTGGGACCTACAATGAGCAGTTCTTC.